This entry lists 27 T cell receptor beta chains sequenced from one sample in a study of T-cell reconstitution after alpha-beta-depleted transplantation in children. Preparing the TCRbeta library involved the use of unique molecular identifiers. TCRdb analysed the PCR reads with MiXCR anew, one entry per CDR3 protein. Of a few hundred thousand distinct CDR3 sequences listed, roughly 27% are singletons. Here the sequenced sample was PBMCs, taken before TCRalphabeta/CD19-depleted stem cell transplant. Receptor source: a boy in the first two years of life with Wiskott-Aldrich syndrome, due to receive a stem cell transplant.

J is TRBJ2-5 and V is TRBV12-3 or TRBV12-4; D is unresolved. The CDR3 is made up of 15 amino acids. V lost 4 bases to trimming and J lost 2 bases, with 14 bases between them. CDR3 amino acids: CASSYRLSEQETQYF. Here the CDR3 DNA reads TGTGCCAGCAGTTACCGCCTGAGCGAGCAAGAGACCCAGTACTTC.

The V gene is TRBV20-1, the J gene TRBJ1-3; unclear D gene. This CDR3 comprises 12 residues. Germline V lookup: CDR1 DFQATT, CDR2 SNEGSKA (reference sequence). The germline V and J ends were trimmed by 7 bases and 2 bases, with 9 bases remaining between them. The CDR3 bases are TGCAGTGGGGCGACACCTGGAAACACCATATATTTT. This sequence encodes CSGATPGNTIYF.

V usage is TRBV20-1 and J usage is TRBJ2-7; 7 nucleotides align to TRBD2. Trimming took 3 bases from V and 4 from J; bases not matched to a gene: 6. This CDR3 has 13 residues. Germline V gives CDR1 DFQATT, CDR2 SNEGSKA (reference sequence). CDR3 protein: CSARSGMAYEQYF. The DNA of the CDR3 is TGCAGTGCTAGGAGCGGGATGGCATACGAGCAGTACTTC.

CDR3 bases: TGCGCCAGCAGCCGGACAGGGTATACTGAAGCTTTCTTT. This gives the protein CASSRTGYTEAFF. The rearrangement links TRBV5-1 to TRBJ1-1, with 8 bases matching TRBD1. Germline CDR1 SGHRS, CDR2 YFSETQ. Germline trimming cut 4 bases from V and 5 bases from J; bases unmatched to any gene: 4. The CDR3 length is 13 residues.

The chain couples TRBV14 to TRBJ2-5, with 12 bases lining up with TRBD2. Germline lookup yields CDR1 SGHDN and CDR2 FVKESK. The CDR3 extends over 16 amino acids. V dropped 4 bases and J dropped 5; count of bases not matched to a gene: 8. Written as DNA, the CDR3 is TGTGCCAGCAGCCGGAGACTAGCGGGAGTTGGGGAGACCCAGTACTTC. Its translation: CASSRRLAGVGETQYF.

The CDR3: CASSGGLAGTGELFF. DNA of the CDR3: TGCGCCAGCAGCGGGGGACTAGCGGGAACCGGGGAGCTGTTTTTT. This chain joins TRBV5-1 and TRBJ2-2; 13 bases match TRBD2. This CDR3 comprises 15 residues. V shed 4 bases, J shed 5 bases, and the junction held 2 bases outside the gene matches. Per the germline V gene, CDR1 is SGHRS and CDR2 is YFSETQ.

This clonotype was seen more than once but under ten times. The CDR3 nucleotides are TGTGCCAGCAGCCCAGTGGGACTAGCGGGGAATGAGCAGTTCTTC. This translates into CASSPVGLAGNEQFF. This rearrangement joins TRBV7-7 to TRBJ2-1; 13 positions match TRBD2. Germline V CDR1 and CDR2: SSHAT, FNYEAQ (reference sequence). The junction had 5 bases not matched to a gene; V was cut back by 5 bases and J by 7 bases. This CDR3 spans 15 amino acids.

This clonotype was observed a few times. The V gene is TRBV7-9, the J gene TRBJ2-3; D is perhaps TRBD1 or TRBD2 (5 bases each). Germline lookup yields CDR1 SEHNR and CDR2 FQNEAQ (reference sequence). This CDR3 has 16 residues. Trimming pared 5 bases from V and 0 bases from J, leaving 15 bases between. The CDR3 sequence: CASSPRGGPSTDTQYF. Here the CDR3 DNA reads TGTGCCAGCAGCCCGAGGGGCGGGCCTAGCACAGATACGCAGTATTTT.

This clonotype was picked up a small number of times. The chain is built from TRBV10-3 and TRBJ1-2; 8 nucleotides line up with TRBD1. This CDR3 spans 15 amino acids. Germline CDR1 ENHRY, CDR2 SYGVKD. After removal of 2 bases from V and 2 bases from J, the junction contained 4 bases not matched to a gene. CDR3 region: CAISEQNRGNYGYTF. Here the CDR3 DNA reads TGTGCCATCAGTGAGCAAAACAGGGGGAACTATGGCTACACCTTC.

This clonotype has only a few counts. V gene TRBV12-3 or TRBV12-4 combines with J gene TRBJ1-5; D gene uncertain. Trimming left V 4 bases short and J 2 bases short, with 6 bases between. The CDR3 has 13 amino acids. The CDR3, as DNA: TGTGCCAGCAGTTACTATCGCAATCAGCCCCAGCATTTT. Its protein product is CASSYYRNQPQHF.

The chain couples TRBV5-1 to TRBJ2-5; D is possibly TRBD1 (6 bases). Trimming left V 3 bases short and J 0 bases short, with 12 bases between. The CDR3 has 15 residues. Looked up from germline, CDR1 is SGHRS and CDR2 is YFSETQ. Here the CDR3 DNA reads TGCGCCAGCAGCTCTTGGGACAAGTACCAAGAGACCCAGTACTTC. Translating gives CASSSWDKYQETQYF.

The V gene is TRBV18, the J gene TRBJ1-1, with D perhaps TRBD1 (6 bases). The CDR3 totals 14 residues. V was pared by 4 bases and J by 6 bases, with 15 bases between. The germline gives CDR1 KGHSH, CDR2 LQKENI. In DNA, the CDR3 is TGTGCCAGCTCACTACTGCTCAGGGGATCTGAAGCTTTCTTT. Its translation is CASSLLLRGSEAFF.

The V call is TRBV5-1, the J call TRBJ2-3; 10 bases match TRBD2. The CDR3 length is 16 residues. V was pared by 4 bases and J by 5 bases, with 10 bases of the junction left unmatched. In germline, CDR1 is SGHRS, CDR2 YFSETQ. The CDR3 nucleotides are TGCGCCAGCAGCCTTCCCCTAGCGGGAGAAGGAGATACGCAGTATTTT. It codes for CASSLPLAGEGDTQYF.

This clonotype was counted between two and nine times. The chain uses TRBV9 and TRBJ2-7; 7 bases fit TRBD2. V was pared by 0 bases and J by 2 bases, with 2 bases of the junction left unmatched. Germline V CDR1 and CDR2: SGDLS, YYNGEE. This CDR3 region has 14 residues. CDR3: CASSVDGTTYEQYF. The CDR3 DNA sequence: TGTGCCAGCAGCGTAGATGGGACTACCTACGAGCAGTACTTC.

This clonotype was seen only a few times. V is TRBV28 and J is TRBJ2-7; 14 bases line up with TRBD2. Germline values: CDR1 MDHEN, CDR2 SYDVKM. The V gene end was trimmed by 5 bases and the J gene end by 10 bases; junction bases not matched to a gene: 10. The CDR3 covers 15 residues. The DNA of the CDR3 is TGTGCCAGCAGTCCTGGGACTAGCGGGAGTAGAAGCCAGTACTTC. Protein: CASSPGTSGSRSQYF.

A single count supports this clonotype. The genes are TRBV13 and TRBJ2-7; D might be TRBD1 or TRBD2, each matching 5 bases. The germline V gene encodes CDR1 PRHDT and CDR2 FYEKMQ (reference sequence). V shed 4 bases and J shed 3 bases, with 16 bases lying between them. This CDR3 has 15 amino acids. DNA for the CDR3: TGTGCCAGCAGCTCAAGGCTGTATGGGGGCTACGAGCAGTACTTC. This encodes CASSSRLYGGYEQYF.

This clonotype was recorded at least ten times. A junction boundary mismatches the germline segment, possibly from a read error. The gene calls are TRBV5-1 and TRBJ2-1; D may match TRBD1 or TRBD2 (5 bases each). Germline V gene lookup returns CDR1 SGHRS and CDR2 YFSETQ. CDR3 length: 14 residues. The DNA for the CDR3 is TGTGCCAGCAGCTTAGTTGGGGGTGACAATGAGCAGTTCTTC. This gives the protein CASSLVGGDNEQFF. Using reference TRBV5-1 and TRBJ2-1 for the parts outside the CDR3, the full variable domain is KAGVTQTPRYLIKTRGQQVTLSCSPISGHRSVSWYQQTPGQGLQFLFEYFSETQRNKGNFPGRFSGRQFSNSRSEMNVSTLELGDSALYLCASSLVGGDNEQFFGPGTRLTVL.

This clonotype turned up a few times. The genes are TRBV20-1 and TRBJ2-1; 11 bases are a match to TRBD2. The germline V gene has CDR1 DFQATT and CDR2 SNEGSKA (reference sequence). This CDR3 has 18 amino acids. V shed 0 bases, J shed 5 bases, and the junction held 12 bases outside the gene matches. The CDR3 here is CSARDLRSGRARNNEQFF. The CDR3 DNA reads as TGCAGTGCTAGAGATCTCCGTAGCGGGAGGGCCAGAAACAATGAGCAGTTCTTC.

The rearrangement joins TRBV27 to TRBJ1-5; D possibly corresponds to TRBD1 (6 bases). Germline values: CDR1 MNHEY, CDR2 SMNVEV (reference sequence). The V and J ends lost 2 bases and 9 bases respectively, with 23 bases between them. CDR3 length: 17 amino acids. CDR3 protein: CASSLRGEKAALRPQHF. The CDR3 DNA follows: TGTGCCAGCAGTTTAAGGGGGGAGAAGGCCGCCCTGCGGCCCCAGCATTTT.

This clonotype showed up just a few times. The gene calls are TRBV5-6 and TRBJ1-2; D ambiguous. This CDR3 comprises 11 residues. Germline-derived CDR1 and CDR2 are SGHDT and YYEEEE. Trimming cost V 2 bases and J 6 bases, with 5 bases left between them. The CDR3, as DNA: TGTGCCAGCAGCTTTGTGGATGGCTACACCTTC. Protein sequence: CASSFVDGYTF.

This clonotype came up a few times. This chain links TRBV28 with TRBJ2-4; unclear D gene. Between the trimmed V and J ends, which lost 2 bases and 0 bases, there was a span of 8 bases. The CDR3 sequence is 15 residues long. Germline-derived CDR1 and CDR2 are MDHEN and SYDVKM. Here the CDR3 DNA reads TGTGCCAGCAGTTTAGTTTCTCTAGCCAAAAACATTCAGTACTTC. Translated: CASSLVSLAKNIQYF.

V and J are TRBV20-1 and TRBJ2-7; D gene unclear. The ends were cut back, 2 bases at V and 4 bases at J, with 9 bases in the middle. The CDR3 is 12 residues long. CDR1 is DFQATT and CDR2 is SNEGSKA in the germline V gene (reference sequence). CDR3 region: CSARRYQYEQYF. The CDR3 DNA sequence: TGCAGTGCTAGACGATATCAGTACGAGCAGTACTTC.

V gene TRBV5-1 combines with J gene TRBJ1-1, with 7 bases aligning to TRBD1. The V and J ends lost 3 bases and 5 bases, in that order; junction bases with no gene match: 13. The CDR3 spans 16 residues. Germline values: CDR1 SGHRS, CDR2 YFSETQ. The CDR3 DNA reads as TGCGCCAGCAGCTCATGGACAGGCGCGTCCGTAACTGAAGCTTTCTTT. It is translated as CASSSWTGASVTEAFF.

This clonotype has just one count. The chain uses TRBV7-6 and TRBJ1-6; no definite D call. Trimming removed 1 base from V and 7 bases from J, with 8 bases in between. This CDR3 spans 14 amino acids. Germline CDR1 reads SGHVS; CDR2 reads FNYEAQ. In DNA form, the CDR3 reads TGTGCCAGCAGCTTAGACGCCAGCAATTCACCCCTCCACTTT. Amino acid sequence: CASSLDASNSPLHF. The complete variable domain, with remaining parts taken from reference TRBV7-6 and TRBJ1-6, reads GAGVSQSPRYKVTKRGQDVALRCDPISGHVSLYWYRQALGQGPEFLTYFNYEAQQDKSGLPNDRFSAERPEGSISTLTIQRTEQRDSAMYRCASSLDASNSPLHFGNGTRLTVT.

The chain uses TRBV4-2 and TRBJ2-1; D possibly corresponds to TRBD2 (6 bases). CDR1 is LGHNA and CDR2 is YNFKEQ in the germline V gene. The germline V and J ends were trimmed by 1 base and 5 bases, with 12 bases remaining between them. CDR3 size: 15 residues. CDR3 region: CASSQGSGLDNEQFF. The CDR3 bases are TGTGCCAGCAGCCAAGGGTCGGGACTCGACAATGAGCAGTTCTTC.

This clonotype has a handful of counts. The V and J genes are TRBV12-3 or TRBV12-4 and TRBJ2-3; perhaps TRBD2 as D (5 bases). CDR3 size: 14 residues. The V end was cut by 8 bases, the J end by 0 bases, with 12 bases between. CDR3 nucleotide sequence: TGTGCCAGCGGTAAGGGCGGGAGCACAGATACGCAGTATTTT. Its translation is CASGKGGSTDTQYF.

This clonotype was found a few times. The V gene is TRBV5-5, the J gene TRBJ2-7; D not resolved. The V gene's germline CDR1 is SGHKS and CDR2 YYEKEE (reference sequence). V gave up 4 bases and J gave up 2 bases, with 19 bases separating them. The CDR3 is 16 amino acids. In DNA, the CDR3 is TGTGCCAGCAGCCACGCTCCCGATATCCGTACCTACGAGCAGTACTTC. Amino acid sequence: CASSHAPDIRTYEQYF.